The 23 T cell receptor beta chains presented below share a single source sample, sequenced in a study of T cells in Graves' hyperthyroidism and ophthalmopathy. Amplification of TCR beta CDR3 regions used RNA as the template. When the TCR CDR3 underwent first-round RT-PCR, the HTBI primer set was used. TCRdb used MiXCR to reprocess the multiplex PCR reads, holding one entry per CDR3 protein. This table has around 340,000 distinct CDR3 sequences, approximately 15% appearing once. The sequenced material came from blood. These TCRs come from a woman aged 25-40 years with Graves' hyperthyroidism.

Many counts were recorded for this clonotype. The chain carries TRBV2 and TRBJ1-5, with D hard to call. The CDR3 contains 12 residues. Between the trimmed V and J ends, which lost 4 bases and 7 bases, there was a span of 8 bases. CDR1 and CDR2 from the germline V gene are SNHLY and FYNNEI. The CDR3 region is CASSGGPQPQHF. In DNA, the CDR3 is TGTGCCAGCAGTGGAGGGCCCCAGCCCCAGCATTTT.

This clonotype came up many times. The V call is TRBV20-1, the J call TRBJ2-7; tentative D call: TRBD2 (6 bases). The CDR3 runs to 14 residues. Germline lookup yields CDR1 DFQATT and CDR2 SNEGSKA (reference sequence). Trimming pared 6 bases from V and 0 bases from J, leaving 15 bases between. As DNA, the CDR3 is TGCAGTGCGTACCGGGACGGGAGCTCCTACGAGCAGTACTTC. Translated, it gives CSAYRDGSSYEQYF.

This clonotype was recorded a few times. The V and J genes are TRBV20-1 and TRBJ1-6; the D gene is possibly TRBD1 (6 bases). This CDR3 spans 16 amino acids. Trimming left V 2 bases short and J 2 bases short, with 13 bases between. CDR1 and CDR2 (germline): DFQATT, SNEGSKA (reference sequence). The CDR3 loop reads CSARQIRDTYNSPLHF. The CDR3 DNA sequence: TGCAGTGCTAGACAAATCCGGGACACCTATAATTCACCCCTCCACTTT.

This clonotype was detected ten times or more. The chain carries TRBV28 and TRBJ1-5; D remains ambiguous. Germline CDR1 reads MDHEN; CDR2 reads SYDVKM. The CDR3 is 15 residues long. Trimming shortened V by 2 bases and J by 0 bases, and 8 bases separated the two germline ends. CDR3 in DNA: TGTGCCAGCAGTTTAAGTATCGATAGCAATCAGCCCCAGCATTTT. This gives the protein CASSLSIDSNQPQHF.

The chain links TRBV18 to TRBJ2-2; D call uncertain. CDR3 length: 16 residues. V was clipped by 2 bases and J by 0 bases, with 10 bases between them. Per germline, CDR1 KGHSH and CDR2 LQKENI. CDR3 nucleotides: TGTGCCAGCTCACCAGCTATCGGAGCGAACACCGGGGAGCTGTTTTTT. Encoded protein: CASSPAIGANTGELFF.

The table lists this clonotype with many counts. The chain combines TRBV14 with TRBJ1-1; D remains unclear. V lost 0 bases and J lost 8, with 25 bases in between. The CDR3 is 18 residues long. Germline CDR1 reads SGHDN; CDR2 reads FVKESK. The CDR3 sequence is CASSQDPRIGARNTEAFF. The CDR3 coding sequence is TGTGCCAGCAGCCAAGATCCCCGGATAGGCGCCCGGAATACAGAAGCTTTCTTT.

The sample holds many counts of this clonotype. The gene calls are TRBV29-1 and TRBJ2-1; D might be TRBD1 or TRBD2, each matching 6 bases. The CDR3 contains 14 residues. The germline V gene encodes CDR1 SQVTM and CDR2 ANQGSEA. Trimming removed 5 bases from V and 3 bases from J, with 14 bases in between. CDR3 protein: CSVRRGNGYNEQFF. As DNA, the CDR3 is TGCAGCGTTAGGAGGGGGAATGGCTACAATGAGCAGTTCTTC.

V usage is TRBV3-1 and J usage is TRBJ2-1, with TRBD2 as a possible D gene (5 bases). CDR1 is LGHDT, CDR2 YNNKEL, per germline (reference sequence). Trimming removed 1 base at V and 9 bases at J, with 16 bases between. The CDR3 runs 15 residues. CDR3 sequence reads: CASSQVDSIGPEQFF. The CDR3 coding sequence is TGTGCCAGCAGCCAAGTGGACTCAATCGGCCCTGAGCAGTTCTTC.

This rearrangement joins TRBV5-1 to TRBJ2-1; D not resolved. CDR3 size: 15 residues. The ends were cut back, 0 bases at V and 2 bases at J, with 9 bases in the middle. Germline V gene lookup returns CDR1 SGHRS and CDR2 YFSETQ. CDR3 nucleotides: TGCGCCAGCAGCTTGGTAGCTGGTACCTACAATGAGCAGTTCTTC. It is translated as CASSLVAGTYNEQFF.

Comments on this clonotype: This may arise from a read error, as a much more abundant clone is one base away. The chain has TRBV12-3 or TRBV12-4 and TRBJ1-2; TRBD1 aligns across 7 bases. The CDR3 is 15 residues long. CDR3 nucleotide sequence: TGTCCCAGCAGTTATGTAGGAGACAGGGCTCATGGCTACACCTTC. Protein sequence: CPSSYVGDRAHGYTF.

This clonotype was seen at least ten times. As DNA, the CDR3 is TGTGCCAGCAGTTCGGGTTTTGGGAGCTTTTATGGCTACACCTTC. Translating it yields CASSSGFGSFYGYTF. The chain is built from TRBV28 and TRBJ1-2; unclear D gene. The germline V gene encodes CDR1 MDHEN and CDR2 SYDVKM. The CDR3 contains 15 residues. The V and J ends lost 4 bases and 5 bases respectively, with 17 bases between them.

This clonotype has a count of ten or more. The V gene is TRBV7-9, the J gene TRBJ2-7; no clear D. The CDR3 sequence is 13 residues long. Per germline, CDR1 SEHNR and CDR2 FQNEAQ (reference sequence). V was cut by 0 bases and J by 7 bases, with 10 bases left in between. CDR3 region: CASSLAYIPEQYF. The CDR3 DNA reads TGTGCCAGCAGCTTAGCGTATATCCCGGAGCAGTACTTC.

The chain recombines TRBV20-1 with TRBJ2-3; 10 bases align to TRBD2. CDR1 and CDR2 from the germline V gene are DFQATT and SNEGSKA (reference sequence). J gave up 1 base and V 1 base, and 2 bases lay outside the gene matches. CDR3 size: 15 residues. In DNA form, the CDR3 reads TGCAGTGCTAGAGGGGGGACTAGCGGCACAGATACGCAGTATTTT. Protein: CSARGGTSGTDTQYF.

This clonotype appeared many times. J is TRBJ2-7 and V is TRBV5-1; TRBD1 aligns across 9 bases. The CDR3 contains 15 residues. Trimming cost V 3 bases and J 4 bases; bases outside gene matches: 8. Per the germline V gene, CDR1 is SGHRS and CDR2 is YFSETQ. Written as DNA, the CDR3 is TGCGCCAGCAGCTACTCCCCCGGGACAGGGTACGAGCAGTACTTC. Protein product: CASSYSPGTGYEQYF.

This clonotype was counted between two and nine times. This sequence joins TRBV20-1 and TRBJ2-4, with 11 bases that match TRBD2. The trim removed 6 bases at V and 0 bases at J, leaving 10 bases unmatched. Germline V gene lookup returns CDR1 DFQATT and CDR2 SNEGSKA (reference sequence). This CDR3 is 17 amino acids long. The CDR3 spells CSAPTSGSTLAKNIQYF. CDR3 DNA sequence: TGCAGTGCCCCAACTAGCGGGAGTACCTTAGCCAAAAACATTCAGTACTTC.

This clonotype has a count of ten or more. CDR3 in DNA: TGTGCCAGCAGCTTGGGGACAGGCTCCCTAGCGGGGTATTTT. Translated, it gives CASSLGTGSLAGYF. V gene TRBV11-2 combines with J gene TRBJ2-3, with D perhaps matching TRBD1 or TRBD2 (8 bases each). CDR1 and CDR2 (germline): SGHAT, FQNNGV. This CDR3 is built from 14 residues. V dropped 3 bases and J dropped 14 bases, with 21 bases sitting between them.

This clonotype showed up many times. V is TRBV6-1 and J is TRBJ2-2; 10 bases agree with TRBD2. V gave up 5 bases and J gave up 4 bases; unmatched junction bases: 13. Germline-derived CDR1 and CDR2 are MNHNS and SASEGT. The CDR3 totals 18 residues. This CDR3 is CASSLIPGLARFTGELFF. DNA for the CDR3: TGTGCCAGCAGTTTAATACCGGGACTAGCGAGATTCACCGGGGAGCTGTTTTTT.

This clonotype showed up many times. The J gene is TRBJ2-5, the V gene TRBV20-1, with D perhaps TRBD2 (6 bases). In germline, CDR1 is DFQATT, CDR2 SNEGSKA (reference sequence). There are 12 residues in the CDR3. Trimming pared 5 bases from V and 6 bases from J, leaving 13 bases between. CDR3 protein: CSAGHRGKTQYF. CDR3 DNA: TGCAGTGCTGGACACCGGGGGAAGACCCAGTACTTC.

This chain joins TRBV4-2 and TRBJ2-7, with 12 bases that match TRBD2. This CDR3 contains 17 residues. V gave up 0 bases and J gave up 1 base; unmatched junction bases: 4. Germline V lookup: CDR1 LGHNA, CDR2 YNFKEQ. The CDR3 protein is CASSQDQGTSGSYEQYF. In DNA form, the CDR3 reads TGTGCCAGCAGCCAAGATCAGGGGACTAGCGGGTCCTACGAGCAGTACTTC.

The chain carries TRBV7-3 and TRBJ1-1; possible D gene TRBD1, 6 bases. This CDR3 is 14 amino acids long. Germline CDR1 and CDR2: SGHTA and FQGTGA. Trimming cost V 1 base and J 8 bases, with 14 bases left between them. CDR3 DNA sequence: TGTGCCAGCAGCTTAAGGGGGGGGCTGACCGAAGCTTTCTTT. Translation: CASSLRGGLTEAFF.

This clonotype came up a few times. CDR3 DNA: TGTGCCAGCAGTCCCCAGTACGCGGGGGGCGAAGAGACCCAGTACTTC. It codes for CASSPQYAGGEETQYF. The gene calls are TRBV28 and TRBJ2-5; 8 bases fit TRBD2. The CDR3 has 16 residues. J gave up 3 bases and V 5 bases, and 11 bases lay outside the gene matches. Germline CDR1 reads MDHEN; CDR2 reads SYDVKM.

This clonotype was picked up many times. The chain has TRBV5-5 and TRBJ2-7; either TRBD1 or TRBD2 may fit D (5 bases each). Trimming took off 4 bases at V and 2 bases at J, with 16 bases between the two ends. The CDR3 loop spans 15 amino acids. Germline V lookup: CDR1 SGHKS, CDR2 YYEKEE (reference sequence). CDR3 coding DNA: TGTGCCAGCAGCACATCCGGGACCAAAACCTACGAGCAGTACTTC. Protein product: CASSTSGTKTYEQYF.

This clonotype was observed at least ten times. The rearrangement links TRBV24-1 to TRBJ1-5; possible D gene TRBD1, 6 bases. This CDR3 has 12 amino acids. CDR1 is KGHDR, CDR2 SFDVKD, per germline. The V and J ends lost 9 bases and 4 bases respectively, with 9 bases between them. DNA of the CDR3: TGTGCCACCGGACAGTCTAATCAGCCCCAGCATTTT. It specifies CATGQSNQPQHF.